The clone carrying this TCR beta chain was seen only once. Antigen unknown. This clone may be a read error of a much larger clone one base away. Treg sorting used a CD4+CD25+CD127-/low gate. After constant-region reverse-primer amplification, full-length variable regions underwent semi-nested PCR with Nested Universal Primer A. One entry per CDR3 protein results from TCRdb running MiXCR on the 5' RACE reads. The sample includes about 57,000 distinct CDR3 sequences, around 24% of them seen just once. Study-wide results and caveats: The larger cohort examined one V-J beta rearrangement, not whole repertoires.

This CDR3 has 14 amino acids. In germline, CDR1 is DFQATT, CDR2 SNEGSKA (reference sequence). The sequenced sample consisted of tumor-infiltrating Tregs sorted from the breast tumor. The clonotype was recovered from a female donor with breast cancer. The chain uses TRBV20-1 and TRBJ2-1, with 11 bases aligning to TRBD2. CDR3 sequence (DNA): TGCGGTGCTTTCCTAGCGGGAGGCGCGAATGAGCAGTTCTTC. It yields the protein CGAFLAGGANEQFF.